The entry that follows covers one TCR beta chain sequence. Its specificity is unknown. A read error may be the cause here, since a much bigger clone is one base away. The data belong to a study of T cells in Graves' hyperthyroidism and ophthalmopathy. General study points: A model of 13 V-J features distinguished ophthalmopathy from stable hyperthyroidism. Also found in blood were most expanded thyroid clonotypes above 0.001.

Clinical symptoms, serum thyroxine and TRAb, thyroid ultrasound and orbital computed tomography together formed the diagnostic basis. Amplification of TCR beta CDR3 regions used RNA as the template. During a first-round RT-PCR of the TCR CDR3, the HTBI primer set was used. TCRdb called the multiplex PCR reads again in MiXCR, with one record for every CDR3 protein. The top ten hold around 12% of the sample, which has roughly 600,000 distinct CDR3 sequences, about 15% seen once. Germline V gene lookup returns CDR1 LGHDT and CDR2 YNNKEL (reference sequence). This CDR3 is built from 16 residues. This receptor was obtained from a woman aged 45-65 years with Graves' ophthalmopathy. The sequenced sample consisted of blood. V and J are TRBV3-1 and TRBJ2-3, with 10 bases matching TRBD2. CDR3 in amino acids: CANSQEAAGGPDTQYF. The CDR3 bases are TGTGCCAACAGCCAAGAAGCAGCGGGAGGGCCAGATACGCAGTATTTT.